The next 25 T cell receptor beta chains were all read from a single sample in a study of T cell responses to AZD1222 COVID-19 vaccine (dated by TCRdb to the early 2020s). The sample's time point, from its label and the paper: about 28 days (+/-7) after the second vaccine dose. Library method: the immunoSEQ multiplex PCR assay. TCRdb re-hosts the immuneACCESS table, in-frame sequences only. Its copies lack some clones; in the studies checked, an unresolved V gene accounts for under half of them, and the cause for the rest is not known. The sample table holds about 180,000 clones, of which around nine tenths were seen once. The ten top clones hold roughly a quarter of the sample. Sequences were derived from peripheral blood, sampled 28 days after the second AZD1222 dose. Receptor source: an adult who received the AZD1222 COVID-19 vaccine.

The chain links TRBV11-2 to TRBJ2-5; 8 positions match TRBD2. The V gene end was trimmed by 4 bases and the J gene end by 5 bases; junction bases not matched to a gene: 6. This CDR3 has 14 residues. Germline CDR1 reads SGHAT; CDR2 reads FQNNGV. CDR3 amino acids: CASSSGGLRETQYF. CDR3 coding DNA: TGTGCCAGCAGCTCGGGGGGGCTTAGGGAGACCCAGTACTTC.

The chain combines TRBV6-2 or TRBV6-3 with TRBJ2-2, with D maybe TRBD1 (5 bases). This CDR3 is built from 16 residues. Germline CDR1 is MNHEY and CDR2 is SVGEGT. Trimming shortened V by 5 bases and J by 6 bases, and 19 bases separated the two germline ends. CDR3 DNA: TGTGCCAGCAGTACCGCCAGGGTGCGTTCCGCCGGGGAGCTGTTTTTT. This codes for CASSTARVRSAGELFF.

This chain links TRBV19 with TRBJ1-5; 8 nucleotides line up with TRBD1. Trimming took 5 bases from V and 7 from J; bases not matched to a gene: 7. This CDR3 region has 14 residues. Germline-derived CDR1 and CDR2 are LNHDA and SQIVND (reference sequence). CDR3 residues: CASSPTDRAQPQHF. The CDR3 DNA follows: TGTGCCAGTAGTCCGACGGACAGGGCCCAGCCCCAGCATTTT.

The chain's CDR3 is CASSAGLAGRRTDTQYF. The CDR3 DNA follows: TGTGCCAGCAGCGCCGGACTAGCGGGACGCCGCACAGATACGCAGTATTTT. V is TRBV11-2 and J is TRBJ2-3, with 12 bases identical to TRBD2. The trim removed 5 bases at V and 1 base at J, leaving 7 bases unmatched. This CDR3 has 17 amino acids. Germline V lookup: CDR1 SGHAT, CDR2 FQNNGV.

The chain uses TRBV5-1 and TRBJ2-1; D remains unclear. CDR3 length: 12 residues. Germline V gene data show CDR1 as SGHRS and CDR2 as YFSETQ. V shed 4 bases and J shed 7 bases, with 9 bases lying between them. The CDR3, as DNA: TGCGCCAGCAGCGTGGACCTGAATGAGCAGTTCTTC. Translation: CASSVDLNEQFF. Full variable domain (remainder filled in from reference TRBV5-1 and TRBJ2-1): KAGVTQTPRYLIKTRGQQVTLSCSPISGHRSVSWYQQTPGQGLQFLFEYFSETQRNKGNFPGRFSGRQFSNSRSEMNVSTLELGDSALYLCASSVDLNEQFFGPGTRLTVL.

The J gene is TRBJ2-7, the V gene TRBV18, with 9 positions matching TRBD1. The CDR3 length is 16 residues. Per germline, CDR1 KGHSH and CDR2 LQKENI. Unmatched junction bases numbered 6, after V lost 1 base and J lost 2 bases. CDR3 sequence (DNA): TGTGCCAGCTCACCACTCGGACAGGGGATTACCTACGAGCAGTACTTC. Translating it yields CASSPLGQGITYEQYF.

The chain links TRBV3-1 (or the pseudogene TRBV3-2) to TRBJ2-7; TRBD2 agrees at 8 bases. J was trimmed by 7 bases and V by 5 bases; bases with no gene match: 10. This CDR3 spans 14 amino acids. The germline gives CDR1 LGHDT, CDR2 YNNKEL (reference sequence). The CDR3 DNA is TGTGCCAGCAGCTCCAGCGGGGGTGCTCTTGAGCAGTACTTC. It translates to CASSSSGGALEQYF.

The gene calls are TRBV7-8 and TRBJ1-1, with TRBD1 identical over 8 bases. Germline loops: CDR1 SGHVS, CDR2 FQNEAQ. The CDR3 has 16 residues. The V gene end was trimmed by 3 bases and the J gene end by 0 bases; junction bases not matched to a gene: 6. The CDR3 nucleotides read TGTGCCAGCAGCTTGGTCAGGGGGCTACTGAACACTGAAGCTTTCTTT. It is translated as CASSLVRGLLNTEAFF.

The rearrangement uses TRBV7-6 and TRBJ2-2; D not certain. Germline values: CDR1 SGHVS, CDR2 FNYEAQ. This CDR3 contains 14 residues. The V gene lost 5 bases and the J gene lost 7 bases, with 14 bases spanning the gap. The CDR3 protein is CASSRPPAGGELFF. The CDR3 coding sequence is TGTGCCAGCAGCCGCCCGCCAGCAGGCGGGGAGCTGTTTTTT.

This sequence joins TRBV28 and TRBJ1-4; D not resolved. The CDR3 totals 14 residues. Germline V gives CDR1 MDHEN, CDR2 SYDVKM. Between the trimmed V and J ends, which lost 4 bases and 7 bases, there was a span of 13 bases. CDR3 bases: TGTGCCAGCAGTTCCCCGGCGGACTCTGAAAAACTGTTTTTT. Translated: CASSSPADSEKLFF.

J is TRBJ2-2 and V is TRBV16; no firm D call. Germline lookup yields CDR1 KGHSY and CDR2 FQNENV. V gave up 4 bases and J gave up 4 bases, with 4 bases separating them. The CDR3 has 12 residues. CDR3 sequence (DNA): TGTGCCAGCAGCCCCATCACCGGGGAGCTGTTTTTT. This sequence encodes CASSPITGELFF.

V usage is TRBV7-2 and J usage is TRBJ2-4; 7 nucleotides match TRBD1. CDR3 length: 14 residues. Germline V CDR1 and CDR2: SGHTA, FQGNSA. With V trimmed by 5 bases and J by 7 bases, 8 bases remained unmatched. For the CDR3, the DNA is TGTGCCAGCAGCCCCCGGGACAGCCTTAACATTCAGTACTTC. The encoded protein is CASSPRDSLNIQYF.

This chain uses TRBV30 with TRBJ2-1; a possible D gene is TRBD1 (5 bases). This CDR3 contains 13 residues. Trimming stripped 5 bases from V and 4 bases from J, with 12 bases between. CDR1 is GTSNPN, CDR2 SVGIG, per germline (reference sequence). This CDR3 is CAWSQAGYNEQFF. CDR3 bases: TGTGCCTGGTCACAGGCAGGATACAATGAGCAGTTCTTC.

The rearrangement links TRBV11-1 to TRBJ1-1, with D possibly matching TRBD1 (5 bases). The CDR3 extends over 16 amino acids. Trimming cost V 4 bases and J 1 base, with 16 bases left between them. Germline V gene lookup returns CDR1 SGHAT and CDR2 FQDESV (reference sequence). CDR3 coding DNA: TGTGCCAGCAGCTCTCGAGGCCCCAGGGCGAACACTGAAGCTTTCTTT. Its protein product is CASSSRGPRANTEAFF. Looking up the rest from reference TRBV11-1 and TRBJ1-1 gives the full variable domain: EAEVAQSPRYKITEKSQAVAFWCDPISGHATLYWYRQILGQGPELLVQFQDESVVDDSQLPKDRFSAERLKGVDSTLKIQPAELGDSAMYLCASSSRGPRANTEAFFGQGTRLTVV.

The genes are TRBV6-5 and TRBJ2-1, with D possibly called TRBD1 or TRBD2 (5 bases each). This CDR3 comprises 14 residues. CDR1 and CDR2 from the germline V gene are MNHEY and SVGAGI. V lost 6 bases, J lost 8 bases, and 17 bases lay in between. In nucleotides, the CDR3 is TGTGCCAGCAGCCCAACCGACCGGGGCCATGAGCAGTTCTTC. It yields the protein CASSPTDRGHEQFF.

The chain recombines TRBV28 with TRBJ1-1, with D perhaps matching TRBD1 (6 bases). Germline V gene lookup returns CDR1 MDHEN and CDR2 SYDVKM. This CDR3 comprises 12 residues. Trimming took 9 bases from V and 8 from J, leaving 16 bases between them. The CDR3 coding sequence is TGTGCCAGTAGCGGGGGGGCCTCCGAAGCTTTCTTT. This gives the protein CASSGGASEAFF.

The chain links TRBV23-1 to TRBJ2-7, with 11 bases aligning to TRBD1. TRBV23-1 is an ORF, and what it does is uncertain. V trimming: 4 bases; J trimming: 6 bases; junction bases outside the gene matches: 5. The CDR3 is made up of 14 amino acids. CDR3 protein: CASSPGQGAGEQYF. CDR3 DNA: TGCGCCAGCAGTCCCGGACAGGGGGCGGGCGAGCAGTACTTC.

This chain joins TRBV2 and TRBJ2-7; either TRBD1 or TRBD2 may fit D (5 bases each). Germline V gene lookup returns CDR1 SNHLY and CDR2 FYNNEI. The V end was cut by 6 bases, the J end by 1 base, with 13 bases between. The CDR3 has 14 residues. Written as DNA, the CDR3 is TGTGCCAGCAGGAACAGGAGGACGTCCTACGAGCAGTACTTC. It yields the protein CASRNRRTSYEQYF.

This rearrangement joins TRBV19 to TRBJ2-2, with D possibly TRBD2 on 7 matching bases. Germline lookup yields CDR1 LNHDA and CDR2 SQIVND (reference sequence). The CDR3 is 16 amino acids. The germline V and J ends were trimmed by 5 bases and 4 bases, with 17 bases remaining between them. The chain's CDR3 is CASSVGRGAATGELFF. Written as DNA, the CDR3 is TGTGCCAGTAGTGTCGGACGGGGGGCGGCCACCGGGGAGCTGTTTTTT.

V usage is TRBV18 and J usage is TRBJ2-1; TRBD1 matches 10 bases. With V trimmed by 1 base and J by 6 bases, 6 bases remained unmatched. Per the germline V gene, CDR1 is KGHSH and CDR2 is LQKENI. This CDR3 has 16 amino acids. In DNA, the CDR3 is TGTGCCAGCTCACCACGACAGGGGGCAATGGGCAATGAGCAGTTCTTC. The encoded protein is CASSPRQGAMGNEQFF.

The DNA for the CDR3 is TGTGCCAGCAGTTTCACCGGGACAACTCCTCGGGAGACCCAGTACTTC. Translation: CASSFTGTTPRETQYF. The chain has TRBV27 and TRBJ2-5; D is perhaps TRBD1 (6 bases). The CDR3 runs 16 residues. Germline V gene data show CDR1 as MNHEY and CDR2 as SMNVEV (reference sequence). V was shortened by 3 bases and J by 5 bases, with 19 bases between the two germline ends.

The chain carries TRBV30 and TRBJ1-5; D is unresolved. This CDR3 is built from 13 residues. Trimming pared 3 bases from V and 1 base from J, leaving 7 bases between. CDR1 is GTSNPN, CDR2 SVGIG, per germline (reference sequence). The CDR3 DNA is TGTGCCTGGAGAGGACGGAGCAATCAGCCCCAGCATTTT. Protein product: CAWRGRSNQPQHF.

This sequence joins TRBV6-4 and TRBJ2-3; possibly TRBD2 for D (6 bases). Germline values: CDR1 MRHNA, CDR2 SNTAGT. V lost 0 bases and J 2 bases, leaving 12 bases between the germline ends. This CDR3 has 16 amino acids. This CDR3 is CASSDSHSGITDTQYF. DNA for the CDR3: TGTGCCAGCAGTGACTCCCATAGCGGAATCACAGATACGCAGTATTTT.

The chain recombines TRBV9 with TRBJ1-6, with 7 nucleotides matching TRBD1. Per the germline V gene, CDR1 is SGDLS and CDR2 is YYNGEE. V was clipped by 4 bases and J by 5 bases; unmatched bases: 12. This CDR3 has 17 residues. The CDR3 is CASSPLGATGNNSPLHF. CDR3 coding DNA: TGTGCCAGCAGCCCCCTAGGAGCGACAGGGAATAATTCACCCCTCCACTTT.

This rearrangement joins TRBV5-1 to TRBJ2-7; D is possibly TRBD1 or TRBD2 (5 bases each). Germline V gene sequence: CDR1 SGHRS, CDR2 YFSETQ. The CDR3 totals 12 residues. V gave up 2 bases and J gave up 5 bases, with 8 bases separating them. CDR3 sequence (DNA): TGCGCCAGCAGCTTAGAGGGGAACGAGCAGTACTTC. Translating gives CASSLEGNEQYF.